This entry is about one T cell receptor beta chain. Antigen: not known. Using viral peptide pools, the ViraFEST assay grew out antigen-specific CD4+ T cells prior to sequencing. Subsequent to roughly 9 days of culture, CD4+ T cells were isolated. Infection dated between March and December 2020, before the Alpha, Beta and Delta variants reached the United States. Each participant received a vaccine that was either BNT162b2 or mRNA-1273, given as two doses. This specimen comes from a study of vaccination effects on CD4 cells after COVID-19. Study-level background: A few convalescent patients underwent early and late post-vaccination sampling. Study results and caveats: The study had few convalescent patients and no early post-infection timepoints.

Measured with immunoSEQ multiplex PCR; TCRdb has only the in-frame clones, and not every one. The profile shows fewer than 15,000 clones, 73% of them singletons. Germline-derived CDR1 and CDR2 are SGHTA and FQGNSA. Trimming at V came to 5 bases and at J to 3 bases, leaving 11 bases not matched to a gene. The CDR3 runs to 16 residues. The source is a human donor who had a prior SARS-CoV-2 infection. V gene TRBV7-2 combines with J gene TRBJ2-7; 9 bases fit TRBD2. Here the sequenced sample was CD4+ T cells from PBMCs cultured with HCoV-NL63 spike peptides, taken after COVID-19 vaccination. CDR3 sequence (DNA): TGTGCCAGCAGCCTCACCGGGACTAGCCCTTACTACGAGCAGTACTTC. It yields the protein CASSLTGTSPYYEQYF.